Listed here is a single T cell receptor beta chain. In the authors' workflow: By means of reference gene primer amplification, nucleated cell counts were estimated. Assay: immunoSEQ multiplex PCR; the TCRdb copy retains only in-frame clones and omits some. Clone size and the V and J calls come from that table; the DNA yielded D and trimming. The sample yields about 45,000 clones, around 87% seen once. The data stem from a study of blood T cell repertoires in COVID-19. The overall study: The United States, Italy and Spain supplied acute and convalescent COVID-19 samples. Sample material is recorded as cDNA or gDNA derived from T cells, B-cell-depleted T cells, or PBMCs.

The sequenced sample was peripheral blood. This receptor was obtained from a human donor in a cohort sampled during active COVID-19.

The CDR3 DNA reads as TGTGCCAGCAGTTACCCGACAGCCAACTATGGCTACACCTTC. This encodes CASSYPTANYGYTF. V usage is TRBV6-2 or TRBV6-3 and J usage is TRBJ1-2; D possibly corresponds to TRBD1 (5 bases). V was trimmed by 2 bases and J by 2 bases, leaving 9 bases between them. The length of the CDR3 is 14 residues. Germline V gives CDR1 MNHEY, CDR2 SVGEGT.